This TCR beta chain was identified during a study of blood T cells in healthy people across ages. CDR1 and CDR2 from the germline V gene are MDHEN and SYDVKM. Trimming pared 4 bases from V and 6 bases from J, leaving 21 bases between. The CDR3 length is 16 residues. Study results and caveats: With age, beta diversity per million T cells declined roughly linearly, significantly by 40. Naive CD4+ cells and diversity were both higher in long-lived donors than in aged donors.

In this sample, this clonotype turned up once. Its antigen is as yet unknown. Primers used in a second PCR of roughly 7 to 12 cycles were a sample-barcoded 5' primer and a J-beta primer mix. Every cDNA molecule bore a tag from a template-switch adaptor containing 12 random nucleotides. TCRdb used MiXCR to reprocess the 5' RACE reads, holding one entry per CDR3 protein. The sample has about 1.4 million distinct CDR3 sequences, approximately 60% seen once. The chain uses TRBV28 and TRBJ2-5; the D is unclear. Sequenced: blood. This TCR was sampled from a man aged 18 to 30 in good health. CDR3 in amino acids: CASSSPDGGPQKTQYF. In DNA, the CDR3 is TGTGCCAGCAGTTCCCCGGACGGCGGACCTCAGAAGACCCAGTACTTC. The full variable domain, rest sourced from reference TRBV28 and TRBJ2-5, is DVKVTQSSRYLVKRTGEKVFLECVQDMDHENMFWYRQDPGLGLRLIYFSYDVKMKEKGDIPEGYSVSREKKERFSLILESASTNQTSMYLCASSSPDGGPQKTQYFGPGTRLLVL.